This T cell receptor (beta chain) is drawn from a study of graft-versus-host responses after intestinal transplantation. Study at large: The study gave all recipients anti-thymocyte globulin induction, then tacrolimus and steroids for approximately 3 years.

The method was immunoSEQ multiplex PCR; TCRdb's version includes in-frame clones alone and lacks a portion of them. The repertoire holds 20,000 or so clones, with roughly 85% as singletons. The study's findings and limits: Early after transplant, HvG declines were associated with peak levels of circulating GvH clones. GvH clones surfaced in recipient marrow, some emerging earlier in ileum or blood. Elevated graft-versus-host to host-versus-graft clonal ratios in allografts were recorded for patients with graft-donor T cell macrochimerism.

V dropped 7 bases and J dropped 4; count of bases not matched to a gene: 4. This CDR3 has 13 amino acids. The germline V gene encodes CDR1 MNHEY and CDR2 SVGAGI. Concerning this clone: The antigen is not known.

This clonotype was sampled from a human patient who received an intestinal transplant, so some T cells may come from the graft donor. The chain combines TRBV6-5 with TRBJ2-1; 7 bases map to TRBD2. The specimen comprised PBMCs, sampled 450 to 480 days after intestinal transplant. CDR3 sequence reads: CASTGDYYNEQFF. CDR3 coding DNA: TGTGCCAGCACCGGGGACTATTACAATGAGCAGTTCTTC.